What follows describes a single T cell receptor (beta chain). Its specificity is unknown. The method was immunoSEQ multiplex PCR; TCRdb's version includes in-frame clones alone and lacks a portion of them. The table records fewer than 90,000 clones, 60% to 80% of them present only once. CDR1 is KGHSH and CDR2 is LQKENI in the germline V gene. V shed 2 bases and J shed 7 bases, with 8 bases lying between them. The CDR3 has 12 residues. The data originate from a study of memory CD4+ T cells and cytomegalovirus serostatus. The sort gate was single viable CD3+CD4+CD8-CD45RO+ cells for memory CD4+ T cells. Study-wide results and limits: Of under 200 reported CMV TCRbeta sequences, 60 to 85 were found in memory CD4+ repertoires.

This chain joins TRBV18 and TRBJ1-1, with D hard to call. The material sequenced was memory CD4+ T cells from blood. The TCR sequence derives from an adult in good health and CMV-seropositive. Here the CDR3 DNA reads TGTGCCAGCTCACCAAGGGATGATGAAGCTTTCTTT. Residues: CASSPRDDEAFF.